This T cell receptor (beta chain) was found in a study of spatial heterogeneity in lung cancer. This clonotype was recorded a few times. Stated time point: sample taken at primary tumor resection. No cells were sorted before sequencing. The whole RNA sequenced was extracted from tumor, nontumor lung or frozen PBMC. MiXCR was run by TCRdb on the 5' RACE reads, yielding one entry per CDR3 protein. The top ten hold about 60% of the sample, which has about 44,000 distinct CDR3 sequences, roughly an eighth seen once. Specimen: PBMCs, collected at surgery. The receptor was derived from a male donor with early-stage non-small cell lung cancer.

As DNA, the CDR3 is TGTGCCACCTACAGGACAGGTGGTGGCTACACCTTC. This translates into CATYRTGGGYTF. This chain links TRBV28 with TRBJ1-2; the match to TRBD1 covers 7 bases. There are 12 residues in the CDR3. Germline V gives CDR1 MDHEN, CDR2 SYDVKM. The trim removed 10 bases at V and 7 bases at J, leaving 9 bases unmatched.